Sequencing of this T cell receptor (beta chain) was carried out in a study of blood T cell repertoires in COVID-19. Study-level background: Acute and convalescent COVID-19 specimens originated in the United States, Italy and Spain.

This clone has a handful of counts. In the original workflow: The assay estimated nucleated cells by amplifying reference gene primers. Produced via immunoSEQ multiplex PCR; TCRdb's table is partial and in-frame only. V and J calls plus clone size are reproduced from that table; the DNA served to infer D and trimming. The table has about 54,000 clones, more than 75% seen once. Deletions cut 2 bases from V and 4 bases from J, with 9 bases between. The CDR3 consists of 14 residues. The V gene's germline CDR1 is SGHDN and CDR2 FVKESK. The receptor comes from a man aged 40-50 years with active COVID-19. Sequenced sample: peripheral blood. The chain joins TRBV14 to TRBJ2-1; D is perhaps TRBD1 (6 bases). CDR3 in DNA: TGTGCCAGCAGCCAATGGGGGCTGTACAATGAGCAGTTCTTC. It encodes CASSQWGLYNEQFF.